This TCR beta chain was obtained from a study of blood T cell repertoires in COVID-19. Study in general: The United States, Italy and Spain provided the acute and convalescent COVID-19 samples. Sources were T cells, B-cell-depleted T cells, or PBMCs; the material itself was cDNA or gDNA.

Germline lookup yields CDR1 MNHEY and CDR2 SVGEGT. The CDR3 length is 16 residues. V was clipped by 0 bases and J by 2 bases; unmatched bases: 1. Original data processing: Amplifying reference gene primers gave estimates of nucleated cell counts. Here immunoSEQ multiplex PCR was the method, and the copy in TCRdb shows in-frame clones only, minus some. V and J calls plus clone size are reproduced from that table; the DNA served to infer D and trimming. The sample carries tens of thousands of clones, roughly 88% recorded once. Material for sequencing was peripheral blood. The TCR comes from a human donor in a cohort sampled during active COVID-19. V usage is TRBV6-2 or TRBV6-3 and J usage is TRBJ2-5, with 12 positions matching TRBD2. The CDR3 DNA reads TGTGCCAGCAGTTACTCGCTAGCGGGGGGGCAAGAGACCCAGTACTTC. This codes for CASSYSLAGGQETQYF.